These 21 T cell receptor beta chains came from one sample sequenced in a study of blood T cell repertoires in COVID-19. Here immunoSEQ multiplex PCR was the method, and the copy in TCRdb shows in-frame clones only, minus some. The profile shows roughly 170,000 clones, more than 70% of them singletons. Sequencing was done on a sample of PBMCs or T cells enriched from blood (not recorded which). The source is a woman aged 45-60 years in a cohort exposed to, infected with or recovered from COVID-19 (not recorded which).

The rearrangement uses TRBV7-3 and TRBJ1-1; tentative D call: TRBD1 (5 bases). The CDR3 is 14 residues long. V lost 5 bases and J lost 4, with 14 bases in between. Per germline, CDR1 SGHTA and CDR2 FQGTGA. Here the CDR3 DNA reads TGTGCCAGCAGCCCAGGCCAGGGCGGCACTGAAGCTTTCTTT. It yields the protein CASSPGQGGTEAFF.

As DNA, the CDR3 is TGTGCCAGCAGCTCAGGGGGTACCAGATACGAGCAGTACTTC. Its protein product is CASSSGGTRYEQYF. This chain joins TRBV7-2 and TRBJ2-7; 7 bases match TRBD1. V lost 4 bases to trimming and J lost 4 bases; unmatched junction nucleotides: 7. Germline V lookup: CDR1 SGHTA, CDR2 FQGNSA. The CDR3 contains 14 residues.

This rearrangement joins TRBV5-1 to TRBJ1-5; D uncertain. The CDR3 is 14 amino acids. The germline gives CDR1 SGHRS, CDR2 YFSETQ. V was pared by 1 base and J by 4 bases, with 9 bases between. The CDR3 sequence is CASSLSAGNQPQHF. CDR3 sequence (DNA): TGCGCCAGCAGCTTGTCAGCGGGAAATCAGCCCCAGCATTTT.

V is TRBV5-1 and J is TRBJ2-6; the match to TRBD2 covers 8 bases. Trimming cost V 4 bases and J 0 bases; bases outside gene matches: 12. Germline V gene data show CDR1 as SGHRS and CDR2 as YFSETQ. The CDR3 contains 19 residues. This CDR3 is CASSPLFGAGVSGANVLTF. CDR3 coding DNA: TGCGCCAGCAGCCCCCTGTTTGGAGCGGGAGTCTCTGGGGCCAACGTCCTGACTTTC.

V usage is TRBV6-2 or TRBV6-3 and J usage is TRBJ2-6; 7 bases align to TRBD1. With 6 bases clipped from V and 1 base from J, the junction kept 30 bases outside the gene matches. In germline, CDR1 is MNHEY, CDR2 SVGEGT. The CDR3 consists of 24 residues. This CDR3 reads CASSLRLSGQTVRVGISGANVLTF. The CDR3 nucleotides read TGTGCCAGCAGCCTTCGCTTGTCGGGACAGACGGTCAGAGTTGGCATTTCTGGGGCCAACGTCCTGACTTTC.

The chain recombines TRBV5-6 with TRBJ2-7; 7 bases align to TRBD2. This CDR3 comprises 16 residues. CDR1 SGHDT and CDR2 YYEEEE come from the germline V gene. V dropped 3 bases and J dropped 1; count of bases not matched to a gene: 10. The CDR3 region is CASSWGGGLESYEQYF. The CDR3 DNA reads as TGTGCCAGCAGCTGGGGCGGGGGTTTGGAGTCCTACGAGCAGTACTTC. Full variable domain (rest looked up from reference TRBV5-6 and TRBJ2-7): DAGVTQSPTHLIKTRGQQVTLRCSPKSGHDTVSWYQQALGQGPQFIFQYYEEEERQRGNFPDRFSGHQFPNYSSELNVNALLLGDSALYLCASSWGGGLESYEQYFGPGTRLTVT.

The table lists this clone with a count of one. V usage is TRBV28 and J usage is TRBJ2-7; D remains ambiguous. The CDR3 runs to 12 residues. Germline V CDR1 and CDR2: MDHEN, SYDVKM. V was clipped by 6 bases and J by 3 bases, with 9 bases between them. CDR3 nucleotides: TGTGCCAGCAGCCTCAGAGGCTACGAGCAGTACTTC. It codes for CASSLRGYEQYF.

This chain uses TRBV21-1 with TRBJ1-1; TRBD1 was called by the table and not checked on the DNA. TRBV21-1 is described as a pseudogene. This CDR3 region has 16 residues. The chain's CDR3 is CASSKVISPMNTEAFF. The CDR3 bases are TGTGCCAGCAGCAAAGTAATCAGTCCCATGAACACTGAAGCTTTCTTT.

J is TRBJ1-5 and V is TRBV5-8; no definite D call. The CDR3 covers 13 residues. Trimming took off 0 bases at V and 3 bases at J, with 4 bases between the two ends. CDR1 SGHTS and CDR2 YDEGEE come from the germline V gene. In DNA, the CDR3 is TGTGCCAGCAGCTTGGTCCTCAATCAGCCCCAGCATTTT. This gives the protein CASSLVLNQPQHF.

The chain combines TRBV7-9 with TRBJ2-2, with D possibly matching TRBD1 (6 bases). V was clipped by 5 bases and J by 5 bases, with 18 bases between them. The germline V gene has CDR1 SEHNR and CDR2 FQNEAQ (reference sequence). This CDR3 is built from 16 residues. The CDR3 reads CASSLSRGTGTGELFF. CDR3 coding DNA: TGTGCCAGCAGCCTATCCAGGGGTACAGGTACCGGGGAGCTGTTTTTT. The full variable domain, with the rest looked up from reference TRBV7-9 and TRBJ2-2, is DTGVSQNPRHKITKRGQNVTFRCDPISEHNRLYWYRQTLGQGPEFLTYFQNEAQLEKSRLLSDRFSAERPKGSFSTLEIQRTEQGDSAMYLCASSLSRGTGTGELFFGEGSRLTVL.

V gene TRBV6-2 or TRBV6-3 combines with J gene TRBJ2-5, with 7 bases that match TRBD2. CDR3 size: 15 residues. CDR1 is MNHEY and CDR2 is SVGEGT in the germline V gene. J lost 2 bases, V lost 6 bases, and 9 bases had no gene match. This chain's CDR3 is CASSSGDYGQETQYF. The CDR3 region has the DNA TGTGCCAGCAGCTCGGGGGACTACGGTCAAGAGACCCAGTACTTC.

The rearrangement uses TRBV5-6 and TRBJ1-3; maybe TRBD1 (6 bases). CDR1 and CDR2 (germline): SGHDT, YYEEEE. The CDR3 runs 16 residues. Trimming shortened V by 3 bases and J by 2 bases, and 15 bases separated the two germline ends. CDR3 DNA: TGTGCCAGCAGCTGGGGTCAGGGGCTCGCTGGAAACACCATATATTTT. Its translation: CASSWGQGLAGNTIYF.

This clone was recorded a few times. The chain recombines TRBV19 with TRBJ2-1; TRBD1 matches 12 bases. The CDR3 runs 17 residues. Germline trimming cut 5 bases from V and 10 bases from J; bases unmatched to any gene: 15. Germline V CDR1 and CDR2: LNHDA, SQIVND (reference sequence). The CDR3 sequence: CASSGGTGGHGGREQFF. CDR3 bases: TGTGCCAGTAGTGGCGGGACAGGGGGCCACGGTGGGCGGGAGCAGTTCTTC.

This chain joins TRBV19 and TRBJ2-3, with D possibly being TRBD2 (5 bases). The CDR3 runs 14 residues. Trimming left V 1 base short and J 1 base short, with 6 bases between. CDR1 is LNHDA, CDR2 SQIVND, per germline (reference sequence). The CDR3 sequence: CASSIARGTDTQYF. DNA for the CDR3: TGTGCCAGTAGTATAGCGAGGGGCACAGATACGCAGTATTTT.

The chain uses TRBV7-4 and TRBJ2-1; 13 bases are shared with TRBD2. Germline CDR1 SGHVT, CDR2 SQSDAQ. The CDR3 is 20 amino acids. The V segment lost 5 bases and the J segment 5 bases; nucleotides outside the gene matches: 18. The CDR3: CASSRTAGTSGRALDNEQFF. In DNA form, the CDR3 reads TGTGCCAGCAGCCGGACCGCGGGTACTAGCGGGAGGGCGTTGGACAATGAGCAGTTCTTC.

The chain employs TRBV4-3 and TRBJ2-5; 7 nucleotides match TRBD1. The CDR3 length is 18 residues. The trim removed 4 bases at V and 1 base at J, leaving 15 bases unmatched. From germline, CDR1 is LGHNA and CDR2 YSLEER. CDR3 nucleotides: TGCGCCAGCAGCCCGAGCAGGATCCTAACAGGGGCCCAAGAGACCCAGTACTTC. This gives the protein CASSPSRILTGAQETQYF.

This chain uses TRBV28 with TRBJ2-1, with 10 bases that match TRBD2. CDR3 length: 17 residues. The germline V gene encodes CDR1 MDHEN and CDR2 SYDVKM. After removal of 5 bases from V and 0 bases from J, the junction contained 7 bases not matched to a gene. The CDR3 spells CASSPSGTSVSYNEQFF. As DNA, the CDR3 is TGTGCCAGCAGTCCATCCGGGACTAGCGTCTCCTACAATGAGCAGTTCTTC.

The rearrangement links TRBV4-2 to TRBJ2-1, with 8 nucleotides matching TRBD2. The CDR3 is 16 amino acids. From germline, CDR1 is LGHNA and CDR2 YNFKEQ. V shed 2 bases, J shed 4 bases, and the junction held 7 bases outside the gene matches. CDR3 bases: TGTGCCAGCAGCCAAACTCCGGGACTAGGGTACAATGAGCAGTTCTTC. As protein: CASSQTPGLGYNEQFF.

CDR3 sequence reads: CASTRDTEAFF. The CDR3 DNA reads as TGTGCCAGCACCCGGGACACTGAAGCTTTCTTT. The rearrangement uses TRBV12-3 or TRBV12-4 and TRBJ1-1; D uncertain. With 7 bases removed from V and 3 bases from J, the gap between germline ends came to 6 bases. The CDR3 spans 11 residues.

The genes are TRBV7-2 and TRBJ2-5; D not resolved. The CDR3 totals 13 residues. V dropped 3 bases and J dropped 2 bases, with 7 bases sitting between them. Germline values: CDR1 SGHTA, CDR2 FQGNSA. The CDR3 loop reads CASSLASQETQYF. CDR3 bases: TGTGCCAGCAGCTTGGCTTCTCAAGAGACCCAGTACTTC.

This chain joins TRBV7-9 and TRBJ1-3, with a weak D call TRBD1 (6 bases). V shed 1 base and J shed 0 bases, with 13 bases lying between them. CDR3 length: 17 amino acids. Per the germline V gene, CDR1 is SEHNR and CDR2 is FQNEAQ (reference sequence). This CDR3 is CASSLGWDTNSGNTIYF. Here the CDR3 DNA reads TGTGCCAGCAGCTTAGGCTGGGACACAAACTCTGGAAACACCATATATTTT.